Listed below are T cell receptor beta chains from one sample, sequenced in a study of chemoradiotherapy in HPV16-positive cancers. The data were produced by immunoSEQ multiplex PCR, yet TCRdb's version contains in-frame clones alone and is incomplete. The sample contains over 9,000 clones, 65% to 85% of which appear only once. Material: blood, obtained from a patient who underwent chemoradiotherapy. These receptor sequences come from a human donor with HPV-associated anogenital cancer. Both conserved end residues are part of each CDR3. Each record gives: J gene, D gene, V gene, clone size, CDR3 DNA, CDR3 protein. A D gene is named only where the DNA matches it firmly. Clone size appears in some rows only: once, few, many, or a class for an expanded clone.

TRBJ1-2,TRBD1,TRBV18,.,TGTGCCAGCTCAACGACAGGGGATGTGGGCTACACCTTC,CASSTTGDVGYTF
TRBJ1-5,.,TRBV7-6,.,TGTGCCAGCAGCTTGGCCCTTGATCAGCCCCAGCATTTT,CASSLALDQPQHF
TRBJ1-6,TRBD1,TRBV11-3,.,TGTGCCAGCAGCCTTGGACAGGAAGGGTCACCCCTCCACTTT,CASSLGQEGSPLHF
TRBJ1-3,.,TRBV19,.,TGTGCCAGTAGTAAAGCGGTCACGAGCTCTGGAAACACCATATATTTT,CASSKAVTSSGNTIYF
TRBJ2-1,.,TRBV5-6,once,TGTGCCAGCAGCTTGACGGAGTACTCCTACAATGAGCAGTTCTTC,CASSLTEYSYNEQFF
TRBJ1-1,.,TRBV10-3,.,TGTGCCATCAGAGGGAGGGAAGGCACTGAAGCTTTCTTT,CAIRGREGTEAFF
TRBJ1-3,.,TRBV7-2,.,TGTGCCAGCAGCTTAGTGGGGGGTATAGAGAACACCATATATTTT,CASSLVGGIENTIYF
TRBJ2-3,.,TRBV5-1,.,TGCGCCAGCAGTCTTTGGGGGGGCACAGATACGCAGTATTTT,CASSLWGGTDTQYF
TRBJ1-1,.,TRBV11-2,.,TGTGCCAGCAGCCCTCAGACGAACACTGAAGCTTTCTTT,CASSPQTNTEAFF
TRBJ1-2,.,TRBV14,.,TGTGCCAGCAGCCAAGCTAACTATGGCTACACCTTC,CASSQANYGYTF
TRBJ2-7,.,TRBV29-1,.,TGCAGCGTTGAGGACTTCGACAGGCGGCCCTACTTC,CSVEDFDRRPYF
TRBJ1-3,.,TRBV25-1,once,TGTGCCAGCAGTGAATTTATGAAAAACACCATATATTTT,CASSEFMKNTIYF
TRBJ1-1,TRBD1,TRBV5-4,.,TGTGCCAGCAGCCTTACATGGGACAGGGCGGGAGCTGAAGCTTTCTTT,CASSLTWDRAGAEAFF
TRBJ1-6,.,TRBV6-5,.,TGTGCCAGCAGTTTACTTACTCAGGGTAATAATTCACCCCTCCACTTT,CASSLLTQGNNSPLHF
TRBJ2-7,.,TRBV10-3,.,TGTGCCATCAGTGATGCCACAAACGGGGCCTACGAGCAGTACTTC,CAISDATNGAYEQYF
TRBJ1-5,TRBD1,TRBV5-1,.,TGCGCCAGCAGCTTGGAGGGGGCAGGTCAGCCCCAGCATTTT,CASSLEGAGQPQHF
TRBJ2-5,.,TRBV7-2,.,TGTGCCAGCAGCTTAGACGGTAAGACCCAGTACTTC,CASSLDGKTQYF
TRBJ2-3,.,TRBV5-1,few,TGCGCCAGCAGCTTGTTAGGGACCACAGATACGCAGTATTTT,CASSLLGTTDTQYF
TRBJ2-3,.,TRBV4-1,.,TGCGCCAGCAGCCATCAGGGTATGGCAAACACAGATACGCAGTATTTT,CASSHQGMANTDTQYF
TRBJ2-7,.,TRBV7-9,.,TGTGCCAGCAGCCCCACGGGGGGCAAGGACGAGCAGTACTTC,CASSPTGGKDEQYF
TRBJ1-1,.,TRBV19,.,TGTGCCAGTAGTATAGGTCAGAACACTGAAGCTTTCTTT,CASSIGQNTEAFF
TRBJ1-1,.,TRBV7-2,.,TGTGCCAGCAGCTTCGGGCGGTTAAATGAAGCTTTCTTT,CASSFGRLNEAFF
TRBJ2-1,.,TRBV19,.,TGTGCCAGTAGCGACGTAGGGGGCAATGAGCAGTTCTTC,CASSDVGGNEQFF
TRBJ2-3,TRBD2,TRBV19,.,TGTGCCAGTAGTATAGGCTGGACTAGCGGGGGGTCCCCACACACAGATACGCAGTATTTT,CASSIGWTSGGSPHTDTQYF
TRBJ1-5,.,TRBV11-2,.,TGTGCCAGCAGCTCTATGGGTAGCAATCAGCCCCAGCATTTT,CASSSMGSNQPQHF
TRBJ2-5,.,TRBV11-2,.,TGTGCCAGCAGCTTAGTAGGAGGGGAGTTGGAGACCCAGTACTTC,CASSLVGGELETQYF
TRBJ2-2,.,TRBV11-2,.,TGTGCCAGCAGCTTAGGCACCGGGGAGCTGTTTTTT,CASSLGTGELFF
TRBJ1-5,TRBD1,TRBV19,.,TGTGCCAGTAGTATAGGGCCTGGACAGGGGTTCGGCAATCAGCCCCAGCATTTT,CASSIGPGQGFGNQPQHF
TRBJ1-6,.,TRBV7-3,.,TGTGCCAGCAGCTTAAGGGCCAGCGGGGCGGGCTCACCCCTCCACTTT,CASSLRASGAGSPLHF
TRBJ1-6,.,TRBV27,few,TGTGCCAGCAGTTCCCTGTCGGGGGGCAATAATTCACCCCTCCACTTT,CASSSLSGGNNSPLHF
TRBJ2-7,TRBD1,TRBV7-8,.,TGTGCCAGCAGCTCCAGGCCTGGGACAGGGGAGTACGAGCAGTACTTC,CASSSRPGTGEYEQYF
TRBJ2-7,.,TRBV5-1,.,TGCGCCAGCAGCCCGACCCCCGGGGCCGATTACGAGCAGTACTTC,CASSPTPGADYEQYF
TRBJ2-6,TRBD2,TRBV4-2,once,TGTGCCAGCAGCCAAGAATTGATCCTAGCGGGGGTATCTGGGGCCAACGTCCTGACTTTC,CASSQELILAGVSGANVLTF
TRBJ2-7,.,TRBV5-1,.,TGCGCCAGCAGCCCGACAGGCTACGAGCAGTACTTC,CASSPTGYEQYF
TRBJ1-6,.,TRBV5-1,.,TGCGCCAGCAGCTTGGTGCAGGGAAGATCACCCCTCCACTTT,CASSLVQGRSPLHF
TRBJ2-7,.,TRBV21-1,.,TGTGCCAGCAGCCCCCCAACAGGGTTTGGAGAGCAGTACTTC,CASSPPTGFGEQYF
TRBJ2-3,.,TRBV7-2,once,TGTGCCAGCAGCTATACTGGAGATACGCAGTATTTT,CASSYTGDTQYF
TRBJ1-4,.,TRBV19,.,TGTGCCAGTAGTATCCGCAGGGGTGGAGAAAAACTGTTTTTT,CASSIRRGGEKLFF
TRBJ2-7,TRBD1,TRBV5-5,.,TGTGCCAGCAGCGCAGGGACAGGGAGTTACGAGCAGTACTTC,CASSAGTGSYEQYF
TRBJ1-4,TRBD1,TRBV15,.,TGTGCCACCAGCAGGGGACAGGGAAATGAAAAACTGTTTTTT,CATSRGQGNEKLFF
TRBJ1-5,.,TRBV6-1,.,TGTGCCAGCAGTGAGAGGCCCAATCAGCCCCAGCATTTT,CASSERPNQPQHF
TRBJ1-3,.,TRBV6-6,once,TGTGCCAGCAGCCCCCAGGGAGGCTCTGGAAACACCATATATTTT,CASSPQGGSGNTIYF
TRBJ2-3,TRBD2,TRBV5-1,.,TGCGCCAGCAGCTTTCAAGCTAAACTAGCGGGGTTTGCAGATACGCAGTATTTT,CASSFQAKLAGFADTQYF